Below, 4 T cell receptor beta chains from the same sample are listed, as sequenced in a study of tumor-infiltrating lymphocytes in localized non-small cell lung cancer. TCRdb's table, derived via immunoSEQ multiplex PCR, lists solely in-frame clones and lacks some. The sample has about 8,900 clones, almost 70% seen once. Sequenced material: uninvolved lung tissue not adjacent to the tumor. These receptors originate from a human donor with non-small cell lung cancer.

This sequence joins TRBV9 and TRBJ2-7; D perhaps matches TRBD1 (7 bases). The V gene's germline CDR1 is SGDLS and CDR2 YYNGEE. The V and J ends lost 4 bases and 6 bases respectively, with 17 bases between them. The CDR3 totals 14 residues. As DNA, the CDR3 is TGTGCCAGCAGCCTGGAGTCAGGGGGGAGCGAGCAGTACTTC. Translated, it gives CASSLESGGSEQYF.

V and J are TRBV10-3 and TRBJ1-2; D gene ambiguous. This CDR3 spans 11 amino acids. V lost 8 bases, J lost 0 bases, and 4 bases lay in between. CDR1 and CDR2 from the germline V gene are ENHRY and SYGVKD. The CDR3 spells CAIRPNYGYTF. The CDR3 region has the DNA TGTGCCATCCGGCCTAACTATGGCTACACCTTC.

J is TRBJ2-7 and V is TRBV15, with 10 bases aligning to TRBD2. Trimming took 0 bases from V and 1 from J; bases not matched to a gene: 9. Germline lookup yields CDR1 LNHNV and CDR2 YYDKDF (reference sequence). This CDR3 contains 18 residues. The CDR3 loop reads CATSRELIAGGSSYEQYF. The CDR3 DNA follows: TGTGCCACCAGCAGAGAACTTATAGCGGGAGGATCTTCCTACGAGCAGTACTTC.

The CDR3 DNA reads as TGTGCCAGTAGTATGTGGGGGGCCGTGAATCAGCCCCAGCATTTT. Translated, it gives CASSMWGAVNQPQHF. The chain employs TRBV19 and TRBJ1-5, with a tentative D call TRBD1 (6 bases). This CDR3 region has 15 residues. The V gene's germline CDR1 is LNHDA and CDR2 SQIVND (reference sequence). Trimming removed 3 bases at V and 4 bases at J, with 13 bases between.